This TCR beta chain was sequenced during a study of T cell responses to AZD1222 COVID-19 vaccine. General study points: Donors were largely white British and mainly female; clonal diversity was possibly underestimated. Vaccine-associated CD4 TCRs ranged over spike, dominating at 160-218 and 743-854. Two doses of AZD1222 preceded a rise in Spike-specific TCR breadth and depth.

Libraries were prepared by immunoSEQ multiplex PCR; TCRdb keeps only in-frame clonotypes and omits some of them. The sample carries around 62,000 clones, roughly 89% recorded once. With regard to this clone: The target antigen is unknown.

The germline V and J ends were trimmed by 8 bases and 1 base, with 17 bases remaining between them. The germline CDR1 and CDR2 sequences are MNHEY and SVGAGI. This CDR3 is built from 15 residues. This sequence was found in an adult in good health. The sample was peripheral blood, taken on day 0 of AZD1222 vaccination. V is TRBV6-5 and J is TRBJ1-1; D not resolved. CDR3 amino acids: CASRRSRERNTEAFF. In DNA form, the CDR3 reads TGTGCCAGCCGAAGGTCCCGGGAGAGGAACACTGAAGCTTTCTTT.